This TCR beta chain derives from a study of multiple sclerosis patients with progressive multifocal leukoencephalopathy. Whole-study findings and limits: PML-onset expanded TRB clones were detectable before and during natalizumab therapy. In most PML patients, TRB repertoires appeared less diverse by entropy.

Documented time point: approximately 12 months of natalizumab therapy. Prior interferon beta treatment was universal, and the PML patients were all female. The count of this clone is one. Its antigen remains unidentified. The assay was run at survey level. Sequencing was performed with immunoSEQ multiplex PCR; in TCRdb, only in-frame clones are kept and a portion is missing. The sample lists about 25,000 clones, roughly 90% seen once, with around 2.4% in the top ten. This TCR came from a man younger than 40 with multiple sclerosis. Sequencing used PBMCs, obtained from a patient treated with natalizumab.

CDR3 DNA: TGTGCCAGCGAGGCCGTTAGCGGGAGAGGGAATGAGCAGTTCTTC. This sequence encodes CASEAVSGRGNEQFF. This sequence joins TRBV6-1 and TRBJ2-1; TRBD2 aligns across 9 bases. Germline V gene sequence: CDR1 MNHNS, CDR2 SASEGT. V was pared by 8 bases and J by 7 bases, with 12 bases of the junction left unmatched. The CDR3 loop spans 15 amino acids.